Sequencing of this T cell receptor (beta chain) was carried out in a study of blood T cell repertoires in COVID-19. The CDR3 has 14 amino acids. Germline CDR1 and CDR2: SGDLS and YYNGEE. V shed 4 bases, J shed 6 bases, and the junction held 7 bases outside the gene matches. The method was immunoSEQ multiplex PCR; TCRdb's version includes in-frame clones alone and lacks a portion of them. Of tens of thousands of clones listed, approximately 81% were seen once; the top ten hold about 3%. This clone was counted between two and nine times. Sequencing used peripheral blood. The gene calls are TRBV9 and TRBJ2-7; 10 bases fit TRBD1. This clonotype was obtained from a man between 65 and 80 years old with COVID-19, enrolled during active disease. The CDR3 sequence is CASSSGTGAFEQYF. The CDR3 DNA reads as TGTGCCAGCAGCTCCGGGACAGGGGCATTCGAGCAGTACTTC.